This T cell receptor beta chain was recorded in a study of T cell responses to AZD1222 COVID-19 vaccine. Here immunoSEQ multiplex PCR was the method, and the copy in TCRdb shows in-frame clones only, minus some. The table has fewer than 50,000 clones, roughly 75% seen once. Trimming took off 5 bases at V and 0 bases at J, with 17 bases between the two ends. The CDR3 has 16 residues. Germline V gene sequence: CDR1 LGHNA, CDR2 YNFKEQ. The clonotype comes from an adult who received the MenACWY meningococcal vaccine as a control. This specimen consisted of peripheral blood, obtained 28 days after the second dose of the MenACWY control vaccine. V and J are TRBV4-2 and TRBJ2-7; perhaps TRBD2 as D (6 bases). CDR3 sequence (DNA): TGTGCCAGCAGCTCCCCGGAGGGCCTCAGCTCCTACGAGCAGTACGTC. Protein product: CASSSPEGLSSYEQYV.